Listed here are 24 T cell receptor beta chains from one sample, sequenced in a study of blood T cell repertoires in COVID-19. Assay used: immunoSEQ multiplex PCR; TCRdb lists only in-frame clones, some missing. The data hold 150,000 to 200,000 clones, with around 82% observed a single time. Sequencing was done on a sample of PBMCs or T cells enriched from blood (not recorded which). These TCRs come from a man aged 55-75 years who had recovered from COVID-19.

This clone was counted once. The V call is TRBV28, the J call TRBJ1-2; D gene uncertain. The CDR3 length is 12 residues. Trimming left V 3 bases short and J 3 bases short, with 5 bases between. Germline V gene lookup returns CDR1 MDHEN and CDR2 SYDVKM. The CDR3 spells CASSFEDYGYTF. CDR3 nucleotide sequence: TGTGCCAGCAGTTTCGAGGACTATGGCTACACCTTC.

The gene calls are TRBV30 and TRBJ2-3; 7 positions agree with TRBD2. Trimming cost V 2 bases and J 6 bases; bases outside gene matches: 5. Germline V gene lookup returns CDR1 GTSNPN and CDR2 SVGIG (reference sequence). There are 13 residues in the CDR3. CDR3 DNA: TGTGCCTGGAGTAGCGGGGCATCGGATACGCAGTATTTT. Translated: CAWSSGASDTQYF.

This chain links TRBV5-5 with TRBJ1-1, with TRBD1 identical over 7 bases. The germline gives CDR1 SGHKS, CDR2 YYEKEE (reference sequence). J lost 4 bases, V lost 4 bases, and 4 bases had no gene match. The CDR3 totals 13 residues. CDR3 in DNA: TGTGCCAGCAGCCTTGACAGGGCCACTGAAGCTTTCTTT. Its translation: CASSLDRATEAFF.

V usage is TRBV7-2 and J usage is TRBJ2-7; 10 positions agree with TRBD1. After removal of 5 bases from V and 7 bases from J, the junction contained 5 bases not matched to a gene. The CDR3 totals 13 residues. Germline CDR1 and CDR2: SGHTA and FQGNSA. As DNA, the CDR3 is TGTGCCAGCAGCCAGGGACAGGGGAGGGAGCAGTACTTC. It codes for CASSQGQGREQYF.

The rearrangement links TRBV13 to TRBJ1-5, with 12 positions matching TRBD1. This CDR3 contains 15 residues. J gave up 6 bases and V 2 bases, and 2 bases lay outside the gene matches. The V gene's germline CDR1 is PRHDT and CDR2 FYEKMQ (reference sequence). CDR3 region: CASSLRGQGAQPQHF. DNA of the CDR3: TGTGCCAGCAGCTTACGGGGACAGGGGGCTCAGCCCCAGCATTTT.

The rearrangement links TRBV3-1 (or the pseudogene TRBV3-2) to TRBJ1-5; D gene uncertain. The CDR3 spans 18 residues. Trimming took 2 bases from V and 0 from J, leaving 17 bases between them. CDR1 and CDR2 from the germline V gene are LGHDT and YNNKEL (reference sequence). The CDR3 coding sequence is TGTGCCAGCAGCCAACTAAATCGACAAGACTATAGCAATCAGCCCCAGCATTTT. Protein: CASSQLNRQDYSNQPQHF.

The gene calls are TRBV7-2 and TRBJ2-3; 7 bases fit TRBD2. Trimming removed 1 base from V and 2 bases from J; junction bases left unmatched: 3. This CDR3 is 15 amino acids long. Germline assignment: CDR1 SGHTA and CDR2 FQGNSA. The CDR3 bases are TGTGCCAGCAGCTTAGACGGGAGGCACACAGATACGCAGTATTTT. Translated: CASSLDGRHTDTQYF.

This clone was detected only once. The V and J genes are TRBV7-9 and TRBJ2-1; 7 bases match TRBD2. Germline CDR1 SEHNR, CDR2 FQNEAQ (reference sequence). With V trimmed by 5 bases and J by 7 bases, 8 bases remained unmatched. There are 14 residues in the CDR3. The CDR3 protein is CASSPGRNTNEQFF. The DNA of the CDR3 is TGTGCCAGCAGCCCCGGGAGGAACACGAATGAGCAGTTCTTC. Complete variable domain (other parts from reference TRBV7-9 and TRBJ2-1): DTGVSQNPRHKITKRGQNVTFRCDPISEHNRLYWYRQTLGQGPEFLTYFQNEAQLEKSRLLSDRFSAERPKGSFSTLEIQRTEQGDSAMYLCASSPGRNTNEQFFGPGTRLTVL.

Ten or more counts support this clone. V usage is TRBV5-1 and J usage is TRBJ2-2; the match to TRBD2 covers 9 bases. The CDR3 has 17 amino acids. The germline V gene encodes CDR1 SGHRS and CDR2 YFSETQ. V was pared by 4 bases and J by 1 base, with 8 bases of the junction left unmatched. The CDR3 DNA sequence: TGCGCCAGCAGCGCCGGGACTAGCAGCGAGAACACCGGGGAGCTGTTTTTT. Translating it yields CASSAGTSSENTGELFF.

The chain combines TRBV6-1 with TRBJ1-5; no clear D gene. Per the germline V gene, CDR1 is MNHNS and CDR2 is SASEGT. The CDR3 contains 16 residues. V lost 0 bases and J 2 bases, leaving 11 bases between the germline ends. CDR3 DNA sequence: TGTGCCAGCAGTGAAGCCTTCCAGAGGGGCAATCAGCCCCAGCATTTT. Its translation is CASSEAFQRGNQPQHF.

The chain recombines TRBV15 with TRBJ2-7; a weak D match, TRBD1 (6 bases). Trimming shortened V by 4 bases and J by 3 bases, and 16 bases separated the two germline ends. Germline V gene sequence: CDR1 LNHNV, CDR2 YYDKDF (reference sequence). This CDR3 contains 15 residues. The CDR3 nucleotides are TGTGCCACCAGCACCGCCCGGGAAGGGGGCTACGAGCAGTACTTC. Protein sequence: CATSTAREGGYEQYF.

On this clone: This CDR3 is also generated by other DNA sequences in the sample. The chain combines TRBV28 with TRBJ2-1; D remains ambiguous. V lost 2 bases and J 3 bases, leaving 2 bases between the germline ends. The CDR3 spans 12 residues. Germline CDR1 MDHEN, CDR2 SYDVKM. The CDR3 reads CASSLLYNEQFF. The CDR3 region has the DNA TGTGCCAGCAGTTTACTCTACAATGAGCAGTTCTTC.

This clone was found once. The rearrangement links TRBV19 to TRBJ1-3; a weak D match, TRBD1 (5 bases). The CDR3 contains 14 residues. V was trimmed by 7 bases and J by 4 bases, leaving 14 bases between them. The germline V gene encodes CDR1 LNHDA and CDR2 SQIVND (reference sequence). The CDR3 bases are TGTGCCAGTATCCCTGGTCAGGGAGGAAACACCATATATTTT. Protein sequence: CASIPGQGGNTIYF.

CDR3 coding DNA: TGTGCCAGCAGCTTTTACTCCCGTCCTGAAAAACTGTTTTTT. It encodes CASSFYSRPEKLFF. The genes are TRBV7-2 and TRBJ1-4; no definite D call. Germline CDR1 and CDR2: SGHTA and FQGNSA. The CDR3 totals 14 residues. The V end was cut by 3 bases, the J end by 7 bases, with 12 bases between. Complete variable domain (other parts from reference TRBV7-2 and TRBJ1-4): GAGVSQSPSNKVTEKGKDVELRCDPISGHTALYWYRQSLGQGLEFLIYFQGNSAPDKSGLPSDRFSAERTGGSVSTLTIQRTQQEDSAVYLCASSFYSRPEKLFFGSGTQLSVL.

J is TRBJ1-6 and V is TRBV28; D perhaps matches TRBD1 (5 bases). Per the germline V gene, CDR1 is MDHEN and CDR2 is SYDVKM. This CDR3 region has 11 residues. Trimming removed 2 bases at V and 14 bases at J, with 7 bases between. The CDR3 spells CASSLIGALHF. The CDR3, as DNA: TGTGCCAGCAGTTTAATAGGGGCCCTCCACTTT.

The rearrangement joins TRBV13 to TRBJ2-1, with D perhaps matching TRBD2 (5 bases). The V gene lost 1 base and the J gene lost 7 bases, with 14 bases spanning the gap. CDR1 and CDR2 from the germline V gene are PRHDT and FYEKMQ (reference sequence). This CDR3 comprises 15 residues. The CDR3 region is CASSLEVDGENEQFF. In nucleotides, the CDR3 is TGTGCCAGCAGCTTAGAGGTCGACGGGGAAAATGAGCAGTTCTTC.

This sequence joins TRBV5-1 and TRBJ1-4, with D unresolved. This CDR3 spans 14 amino acids. The V gene's germline CDR1 is SGHRS and CDR2 YFSETQ. V lost 0 bases to trimming and J lost 4 bases, with 7 bases between them. CDR3 in amino acids: CASSLGAGNEKLFF. DNA of the CDR3: TGCGCCAGCAGCTTGGGGGCAGGTAATGAAAAACTGTTTTTT. Drawing the rest from reference TRBV5-1 and TRBJ1-4, the complete variable domain is KAGVTQTPRYLIKTRGQQVTLSCSPISGHRSVSWYQQTPGQGLQFLFEYFSETQRNKGNFPGRFSGRQFSNSRSEMNVSTLELGDSALYLCASSLGAGNEKLFFGSGTQLSVL.

The chain employs TRBV19 and TRBJ1-3; D might be TRBD1 (5 bases). This CDR3 has 15 residues. Trimming removed 3 bases from V and 0 bases from J, with 9 bases in between. In germline, CDR1 is LNHDA, CDR2 SQIVND (reference sequence). The CDR3 loop is CASSIGADSGNTIYF. The CDR3 DNA sequence: TGTGCCAGTAGTATTGGGGCGGACTCTGGAAACACCATATATTTT.

The chain uses TRBV19 and TRBJ2-5; a possible D gene is TRBD2 (6 bases). V was clipped by 5 bases and J by 5 bases, with 15 bases between them. The germline V gene has CDR1 LNHDA and CDR2 SQIVND (reference sequence). The CDR3 length is 14 residues. CDR3 in DNA: TGTGCCAGTAGTGGGGGAGGACGACGGGAGACCCAGTACTTC. Protein product: CASSGGGRRETQYF.

V gene TRBV5-4 combines with J gene TRBJ1-2; D is unclear. Germline-derived CDR1 and CDR2 are SGHNT and YYREEE (reference sequence). V was pared by 0 bases and J by 4 bases, with 16 bases between. This CDR3 contains 16 residues. The CDR3 loop reads CASSLARSARTYGYTF. The CDR3 nucleotides are TGTGCCAGCAGCTTGGCCCGGTCAGCTAGAACCTATGGCTACACCTTC.

This rearrangement joins TRBV16 to TRBJ1-6, with 10 bases fitting TRBD1. CDR1 KGHSY and CDR2 FQNENV come from the germline V gene. With 4 bases clipped from V and 9 bases from J, the junction kept 3 bases outside the gene matches. The CDR3 extends over 14 amino acids. The CDR3 reads CASSPGQGSSPLHF. CDR3 DNA sequence: TGTGCCAGCAGCCCGGGACAGGGGAGTTCACCCCTCCACTTT.

This clone is a singleton in its sample. V and J are TRBV5-1 and TRBJ1-1; maybe TRBD1 (5 bases). V was shortened by 0 bases and J by 7 bases, with 16 bases between the two germline ends. Per the germline V gene, CDR1 is SGHRS and CDR2 is YFSETQ. This CDR3 region has 15 residues. The CDR3: CASSLEAGRTLEAFF. In DNA form, the CDR3 reads TGCGCCAGCAGCTTGGAAGCGGGCCGGACACTTGAAGCTTTCTTT.

The chain combines TRBV7-9 with TRBJ2-1; tentatively, D is TRBD1 (6 bases). V was cut by 0 bases and J by 7 bases, with 16 bases left in between. Germline lookup yields CDR1 SEHNR and CDR2 FQNEAQ (reference sequence). This CDR3 comprises 16 residues. CDR3 protein: CASSLAGRDKSNEQFF. The DNA for the CDR3 is TGTGCCAGCAGCTTAGCGGGCAGGGACAAAAGTAATGAGCAGTTCTTC.

The V gene is TRBV27, the J gene TRBJ2-2, with TRBD2 matching over 7 bases. The CDR3 is made up of 16 amino acids. V dropped 0 bases and J dropped 4; count of bases not matched to a gene: 5. Per the germline V gene, CDR1 is MNHEY and CDR2 is SMNVEV (reference sequence). The CDR3 DNA follows: TGTGCCAGCAGTTTATCCTGGACTAGTCGCACCGGGGAGCTGTTTTTT. Its translation: CASSLSWTSRTGELFF.